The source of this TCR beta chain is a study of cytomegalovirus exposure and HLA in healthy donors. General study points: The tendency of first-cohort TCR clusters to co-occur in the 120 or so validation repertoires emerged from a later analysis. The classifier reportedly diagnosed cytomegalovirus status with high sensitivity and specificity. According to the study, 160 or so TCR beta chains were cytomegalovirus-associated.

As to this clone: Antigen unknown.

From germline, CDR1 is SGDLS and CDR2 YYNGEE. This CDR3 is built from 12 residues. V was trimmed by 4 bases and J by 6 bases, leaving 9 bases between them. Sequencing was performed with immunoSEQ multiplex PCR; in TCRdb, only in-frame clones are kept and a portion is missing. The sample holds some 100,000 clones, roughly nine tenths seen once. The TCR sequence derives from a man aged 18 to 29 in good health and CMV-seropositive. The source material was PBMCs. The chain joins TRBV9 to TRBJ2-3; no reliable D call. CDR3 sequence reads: CASSPSRDTQYF. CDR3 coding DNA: TGTGCCAGCAGCCCTTCCCGTGATACGCAGTATTTT.